This TCR beta chain was profiled in a study of T cell changes during pregnancy in multiple sclerosis. The J segment lost 5 bases and the V segment lost 9 bases, leaving 5 bases of the junction unmatched. The CDR3 contains 13 residues. The germline CDR1 and CDR2 sequences are LNHDA and SQIVND (reference sequence). Profiling relied on immunoSEQ multiplex PCR, and the TCRdb table lists in-frame clones only, not all of them. The table has some 80,000 clones, about 91% seen once. This receptor was identified in a female donor with multiple sclerosis, enrolled in a pregnancy study. The V call is TRBV19, the J call TRBJ2-2, with TRBD1 matching over 8 bases. The source was peripheral blood, collected before pregnancy. The CDR3 spells CASGQGRTGELFF. Here the CDR3 DNA reads TGTGCCAGCGGACAGGGTCGGACCGGGGAGCTGTTTTTT.